These 16 T cell receptor beta chains came from one sample sequenced in a study of regulatory T cells in long-lasting Graves disease. CDR3-region Arm-PCR and iRepertoire HTBI primers produced the TCR beta libraries. TCRdb reprocessed the multiplex PCR reads via MiXCR and lists one record per CDR3 protein. The sample shows some 420,000 distinct CDR3 sequences, 22% of them seen only once. The sample's time point: persistent/refractory GD, antithyroid drugs over 5 years with positive TRAb. Researchers made the TCR library from RNA that was extracted from PBMCs. The sample here was peripheral blood mononuclear cells (PBMCs), taken when the disease was refractory, from a patient treated with antithyroid drugs. Source of these receptors: a female donor with Graves disease.

This chain uses TRBV9 with TRBJ1-1; TRBD1 might be the D (5 bases). This CDR3 is built from 13 residues. V gave up 3 bases and J gave up 5 bases, with 11 bases separating them. The germline V gene encodes CDR1 SGDLS and CDR2 YYNGEE. CDR3 sequence reads: CASSEWGGTEAFF. The CDR3 DNA is TGTGCCAGCAGCGAATGGGGGGGGACTGAAGCTTTCTTT.

This clonotype showed up many times. The chain uses TRBV7-9 and TRBJ2-7, with 9 bases that match TRBD1. Trimming cost V 5 bases and J 3 bases; bases outside gene matches: 5. The CDR3 is 14 residues long. In germline, CDR1 is SEHNR, CDR2 FQNEAQ (reference sequence). The CDR3 loop is CASSPGTGNYEQYF. The CDR3 DNA sequence: TGTGCCAGCAGCCCGGGGACAGGGAACTACGAGCAGTACTTC. The whole variable domain, remainder taken from reference TRBV7-9 and TRBJ2-7, is DTGVSQNPRHKITKRGQNVTFRCDPISEHNRLYWYRQTLGQGPEFLTYFQNEAQLEKSRLLSDRFSAERPKGSFSTLEIQRTEQGDSAMYLCASSPGTGNYEQYFGPGTRLTVT.

This clonotype showed up just a few times. The chain's CDR3 is CASRSGQGHFYGYTF. CDR3 in DNA: TGTGCCAGTAGATCTGGACAGGGACACTTTTATGGCTACACCTTC. The chain carries TRBV19 and TRBJ1-2; TRBD1 aligns across 8 bases. The J segment lost 5 bases and the V segment lost 6 bases, leaving 11 bases of the junction unmatched. The CDR3 covers 15 residues. Looked up from germline, CDR1 is LNHDA and CDR2 is SQIVND (reference sequence).

The V gene is TRBV7-9, the J gene TRBJ2-6; no clear D. The CDR3 spans 16 residues. V was shortened by 7 bases and J by 1 base, with 14 bases between the two germline ends. The V gene's germline CDR1 is SEHNR and CDR2 FQNEAQ (reference sequence). The CDR3 loop reads CASIIPKESGANVLTF. The CDR3 DNA reads TGTGCCAGCATCATCCCAAAGGAGTCTGGGGCCAACGTCCTGACTTTC.

V gene TRBV7-8 combines with J gene TRBJ2-2; 9 bases map to TRBD1. The CDR3 is made up of 15 amino acids. The trim removed 1 base at V and 6 bases at J, leaving 3 bases unmatched. Per the germline V gene, CDR1 is SGHVS and CDR2 is FQNEAQ. The CDR3 here is CASSLVRTGAGELFF. CDR3 in DNA: TGTGCCAGCAGCTTAGTTAGGACAGGGGCCGGGGAGCTGTTTTTT.

Ten or more counts support this clonotype. The chain combines TRBV6-5 with TRBJ1-4; 9 bases agree with TRBD1. The length of the CDR3 is 15 residues. Germline CDR1 and CDR2: MNHEY and SVGAGI. V lost 1 base, J lost 8 bases, and 5 bases stayed unmatched. The chain's CDR3 is CASSYLGQGGEKLFF. Here the CDR3 DNA reads TGTGCCAGCAGTTACTTGGGACAGGGAGGGGAAAAACTGTTTTTT.

The V call is TRBV27, the J call TRBJ2-2; D is ambiguous. Trimming took off 2 bases at V and 8 bases at J, with 12 bases between the two ends. The CDR3 sequence is 14 residues long. Germline CDR1 is MNHEY and CDR2 is SMNVEV (reference sequence). The CDR3 nucleotides read TGTGCCAGCAGTTTAATCAATCTGGGGGGGGAGCTGTTTTTT. It yields the protein CASSLINLGGELFF.

V usage is TRBV7-2 and J usage is TRBJ1-3; D is ambiguous. CDR3 length equals 16 residues. Trimming left V 2 bases short and J 0 bases short, with 11 bases between. CDR1 SGHTA and CDR2 FQGNSA come from the germline V gene. For the CDR3, the DNA is TGTGCCAGCAGCTTACTGACACGACTCTCTGGAAACACCATATATTTT. Translated, it gives CASSLLTRLSGNTIYF. Combining the CDR3 with reference TRBV7-2 and TRBJ1-3 gives the whole variable domain GAGVSQSPSNKVTEKGKDVELRCDPISGHTALYWYRQSLGQGLEFLIYFQGNSAPDKSGLPSDRFSAERTGGSVSTLTIQRTQQEDSAVYLCASSLLTRLSGNTIYFGEGSWLTVV.

This clonotype was seen a few times. This rearrangement joins TRBV5-1 to TRBJ1-4; tentatively, D is TRBD1 (5 bases). Trimming shortened V by 4 bases and J by 10 bases, and 14 bases separated the two germline ends. Germline values: CDR1 SGHRS, CDR2 YFSETQ. This CDR3 is built from 13 residues. CDR3 sequence reads: CASSGDGVGKLFF. The CDR3 DNA sequence: TGCGCCAGCAGCGGGGACGGGGTAGGAAAACTGTTTTTT.

As for this clonotype: Being one base from a much bigger clone, this may be a read error. The V call is TRBV6-2 or TRBV6-3, the J call TRBJ1-5; D remains unclear. The V gene's germline CDR1 is MNHEY and CDR2 SVGEGT. Deletions cut 7 bases from V and 5 bases from J, with 21 bases between. The CDR3 has 16 residues. For the CDR3, the DNA is TGTGCCAGCAACAATGTGGAGGTTTGGGCCGATCAGCCCCAGCATTTT. Its translation: CASNNVEVWADQPQHF.

The V gene is TRBV2, the J gene TRBJ1-4; D perhaps matches TRBD1 (6 bases). Germline V gives CDR1 SNHLY, CDR2 FYNNEI. The CDR3 totals 17 residues. Trimming stripped 1 base from V and 2 bases from J, with 14 bases between. This chain's CDR3 is CASSEEGGTGTNEKLFF. The CDR3 DNA reads as TGTGCCAGCAGTGAAGAAGGGGGAACGGGGACTAATGAAAAACTGTTTTTT.

This rearrangement joins TRBV7-2 to TRBJ2-5; 13 bases are a match to TRBD2. The CDR3 is made up of 16 amino acids. V lost 4 bases, J lost 7 bases, and 9 bases stayed unmatched. Germline loops: CDR1 SGHTA, CDR2 FQGNSA. CDR3: CASSSETSGGWMTQYF. CDR3 DNA: TGTGCCAGCAGCTCAGAGACTAGCGGGGGGTGGATGACCCAGTACTTC. Looking up the rest from reference TRBV7-2 and TRBJ2-5 gives the full variable domain: GAGVSQSPSNKVTEKGKDVELRCDPISGHTALYWYRQSLGQGLEFLIYFQGNSAPDKSGLPSDRFSAERTGGSVSTLTIQRTQQEDSAVYLCASSSETSGGWMTQYFGPGTRLLVL.

The rearrangement uses TRBV15 and TRBJ2-5, with D unresolved. The CDR3 covers 12 residues. CDR1 LNHNV and CDR2 YYDKDF come from the germline V gene (reference sequence). V dropped 4 bases and J dropped 5 bases, with 8 bases sitting between them. CDR3 nucleotide sequence: TGTGCCACCAGCATTAGCCATGAGACCCAGTACTTC. Its protein is CATSISHETQYF.

This clonotype was seen at least ten times. The junction departs from the called germline gene at one end, perhaps through a read error. The rearrangement links TRBV2 to TRBJ1-1; D is unclear. The CDR3 has 13 residues. The germline V gene has CDR1 SNHLY and CDR2 FYNNEI. As DNA, the CDR3 is TGTGCCAGCAGGGAAGGTTATAACACTGAAGCTTTCTTT. As protein: CASREGYNTEAFF.

This clonotype showed up just a few times. V gene TRBV20-1 combines with J gene TRBJ2-7, with TRBD2 matching 8 bases. Germline values: CDR1 DFQATT, CDR2 SNEGSKA (reference sequence). The CDR3 contains 17 residues. V gave up 0 bases and J gave up 2 bases; unmatched junction bases: 12. The CDR3 region is CSARDREGTRVPYEQYF. The DNA of the CDR3 is TGCAGTGCTAGAGATCGGGAGGGGACTCGGGTCCCCTACGAGCAGTACTTC.

This clonotype was recorded at least ten times. The chain is built from TRBV28 and TRBJ1-2; TRBD1 matches 7 bases. V was clipped by 4 bases and J by 0 bases; unmatched bases: 5. The CDR3 spans 15 residues. Germline V gene lookup returns CDR1 MDHEN and CDR2 SYDVKM. CDR3 residues: CASSSRDSANYGYTF. CDR3 sequence (DNA): TGTGCCAGCAGTTCTAGGGACAGTGCTAACTATGGCTACACCTTC.